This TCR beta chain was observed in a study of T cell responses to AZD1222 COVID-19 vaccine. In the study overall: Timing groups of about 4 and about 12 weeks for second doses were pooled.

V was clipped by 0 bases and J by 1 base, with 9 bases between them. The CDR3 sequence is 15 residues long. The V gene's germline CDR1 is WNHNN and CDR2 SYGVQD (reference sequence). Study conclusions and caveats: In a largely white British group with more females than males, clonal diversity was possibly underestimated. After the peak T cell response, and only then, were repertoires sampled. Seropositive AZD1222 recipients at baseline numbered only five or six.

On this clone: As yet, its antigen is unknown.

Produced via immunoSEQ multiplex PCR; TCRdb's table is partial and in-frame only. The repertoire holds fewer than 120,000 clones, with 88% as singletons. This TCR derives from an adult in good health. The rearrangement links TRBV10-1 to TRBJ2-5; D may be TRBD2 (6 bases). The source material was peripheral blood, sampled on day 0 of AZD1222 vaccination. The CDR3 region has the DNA TGCGCCAGCAGTGAGTCGGCCGGGGGCCAAGAGACCCAGTACTTC. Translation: CASSESAGGQETQYF.